Presented here are 17 T cell receptor beta chains from one specimen sequenced in a study of a mutant IDH1 vaccine in newly diagnosed glioma. Time point meaning: baseline, week 1 (first vaccination visit). Described treatment: pre-vaccination baseline after standard-of-care therapy. Here immunoSEQ multiplex PCR was the method, and the copy in TCRdb shows in-frame clones only, minus some. The sample lists about 88,000 clones; approximately 80% were seen once. This specimen consisted of PBMCs, obtained from a glioma patient treated with radiotherapy, temozolomide or both. The receptors were sampled from a middle-aged man with glioma. Some clones in this sample may be carry-over from other donors' samples.

The CDR3 DNA reads TGTGCCAGCAGCTGGGACCCCGGACGCAATCAGCCCCAGCATTTT. This sequence encodes CASSWDPGRNQPQHF. The chain employs TRBV7-8 and TRBJ1-5; D possibly corresponds to TRBD1 (5 bases). Germline V lookup: CDR1 SGHVS, CDR2 FQNEAQ. This CDR3 is built from 15 residues. V dropped 4 bases and J dropped 2 bases, with 12 bases sitting between them.

The gene calls are TRBV7-9 and TRBJ2-2, with D possibly matching TRBD1 (6 bases). V was trimmed by 9 bases and J by 0 bases, leaving 11 bases between them. Looked up from germline, CDR1 is SEHNR and CDR2 is FQNEAQ (reference sequence). The CDR3 runs 14 residues. The CDR3 coding sequence is TGTGCCAGTAACAGGGATCCGAACACCGGGGAGCTGTTTTTT. Translating gives CASNRDPNTGELFF.

This clone has a handful of counts. J is TRBJ2-3 and V is TRBV5-1, with TRBD2 identical over 12 bases. This CDR3 spans 14 amino acids. The germline V gene encodes CDR1 SGHRS and CDR2 YFSETQ. J lost 12 bases, V lost 4 bases, and 9 bases had no gene match. This chain's CDR3 is CASSPASGGAIQYF. The CDR3, as DNA: TGCGCCAGCAGCCCAGCTAGCGGGGGGGCAATCCAGTATTTT. The full variable domain, in which reference TRBV5-1 and TRBJ2-3 provide the parts outside the CDR3, is KAGVTQTPRYLIKTRGQQVTLSCSPISGHRSVSWYQQTPGQGLQFLFEYFSETQRNKGNFPGRFSGRQFSNSRSEMNVSTLELGDSALYLCASSPASGGAIQYFGPGTRLTVL.

This clone was detected only a few times. CDR3 coding DNA: TGTGCCAGCAGCCCTTCCGACAGGGGAGAGACCCAGTACTTC. Translating it yields CASSPSDRGETQYF. The chain links TRBV4-2 to TRBJ2-5; TRBD1 matches 8 bases. The CDR3 totals 14 residues. Germline V CDR1 and CDR2: LGHNA, YNFKEQ. V lost 4 bases to trimming and J lost 4 bases; unmatched junction nucleotides: 5.

This chain connects TRBV27 to TRBJ2-7; 8 bases map to TRBD2. There are 15 residues in the CDR3. The germline CDR1 and CDR2 sequences are MNHEY and SMNVEV (reference sequence). J lost 7 bases, V lost 6 bases, and 14 bases had no gene match. In DNA, the CDR3 is TGTGCCAGCAGCCCGCTGGGTAGCGGGGTACGTGAGCAGTACTTC. Residues: CASSPLGSGVREQYF.

The chain is built from TRBV4-2 and TRBJ2-3; D gene unclear. V dropped 1 base and J dropped 2 bases, with 4 bases sitting between them. Germline CDR1 reads LGHNA; CDR2 reads YNFKEQ. This CDR3 is 13 amino acids long. The DNA for the CDR3 is TGTGCCAGCAGCCAAGGGCCCACAGATACGCAGTATTTT. This sequence encodes CASSQGPTDTQYF.

The chain links TRBV30 to TRBJ2-7; 13 bases fit TRBD2. CDR1 is GTSNPN, CDR2 SVGIG, per germline (reference sequence). The CDR3 has 17 residues. J gave up 1 base and V 2 bases, and 8 bases lay outside the gene matches. The chain's CDR3 is CAWSPTRTSGRSYEQYF. In nucleotides, the CDR3 is TGTGCCTGGAGTCCAACTAGGACTAGCGGGAGATCCTACGAGCAGTACTTC.

The rearrangement links TRBV19 to TRBJ1-1; D not certain. The CDR3 extends over 13 amino acids. Germline CDR1 reads LNHDA; CDR2 reads SQIVND (reference sequence). The germline V and J ends were trimmed by 7 bases and 0 bases, with 9 bases remaining between them. The CDR3 sequence: CASTYGVNTEAFF. The CDR3 DNA sequence: TGTGCCAGTACCTACGGTGTGAACACTGAAGCTTTCTTT.

The chain links TRBV6-5 to TRBJ2-7; D is undetermined. The CDR3 length is 15 residues. Germline V gene sequence: CDR1 MNHEY, CDR2 SVGAGI. The V end was cut by 2 bases, the J end by 1 base, with 12 bases between. The CDR3 sequence: CASSYTLASSYEQYF. The CDR3 bases are TGTGCCAGCAGTTACACACTTGCCTCTTCCTACGAGCAGTACTTC.

A few counts support this clone. The V gene is TRBV19, the J gene TRBJ2-2; 11 positions match TRBD2. CDR3 length: 20 residues. The germline V gene encodes CDR1 LNHDA and CDR2 SQIVND (reference sequence). V lost 7 bases, J lost 0 bases, and 16 bases stayed unmatched. CDR3 coding DNA: TGTGCCAGTATCCCGGGGGCTAGCGGGGGGAAACCCGCGAACACCGGGGAGCTGTTTTTT. Translated: CASIPGASGGKPANTGELFF.

Only one count was recorded for this clone. The chain couples TRBV5-1 to TRBJ2-2, with 7 bases fitting TRBD1. J was trimmed by 7 bases and V by 5 bases; bases with no gene match: 11. The CDR3 loop spans 15 amino acids. CDR1 and CDR2 (germline): SGHRS, YFSETQ. For the CDR3, the DNA is TGCGCCAGCAGGGCCGGGACAGCTAGCATCGGGGAGCTGTTTTTT. Amino acid sequence: CASRAGTASIGELFF.

V and J are TRBV19 and TRBJ1-1; D call uncertain. The CDR3 spans 15 residues. The germline CDR1 and CDR2 sequences are LNHDA and SQIVND (reference sequence). V was cut by 7 bases and J by 0 bases, with 15 bases left in between. The CDR3 region has the DNA TGTGCCAGTAACAAGGGCAGGCAACTGAACACTGAAGCTTTCTTT. It codes for CASNKGRQLNTEAFF.

This rearrangement joins TRBV13 to TRBJ2-7, with TRBD1 matching over 8 bases. The J segment lost 0 bases and the V segment lost 0 bases, leaving 4 bases of the junction unmatched. This CDR3 comprises 16 residues. Germline V gene sequence: CDR1 PRHDT, CDR2 FYEKMQ (reference sequence). For the CDR3, the DNA is TGTGCCAGCAGCTTAGGCCGGGACAGGAGCTCCTACGAGCAGTACTTC. It specifies CASSLGRDRSSYEQYF.

V is TRBV7-9 and J is TRBJ1-5; no firm D call. The CDR3 has 14 amino acids. Trimming took off 1 base at V and 6 bases at J, with 10 bases between the two ends. CDR1 is SEHNR, CDR2 FQNEAQ, per germline (reference sequence). The CDR3 is CASSLEGVIQPQHF. CDR3 nucleotides: TGTGCCAGCAGCTTAGAGGGCGTCATTCAGCCCCAGCATTTT.

The V and J genes are TRBV7-6 and TRBJ1-1, with a tentative D call TRBD1 (5 bases). CDR3 length equals 15 residues. CDR1 is SGHVS and CDR2 is FNYEAQ in the germline V gene. V was shortened by 5 bases and J by 5 bases, with 18 bases between the two germline ends. The CDR3 DNA reads TGTGCCAGCAGCCTAAACGGGGGGGAGGGGACTGAAGCTTTCTTT. It specifies CASSLNGGEGTEAFF.

The chain combines TRBV29-1 with TRBJ2-7; 8 nucleotides agree with TRBD2. The CDR3 sequence is 14 residues long. V lost 3 bases, J lost 9 bases, and 13 bases stayed unmatched. Germline lookup yields CDR1 SQVTM and CDR2 ANQGSEA. This CDR3 reads CSVEDLAGPLGQYF. Here the CDR3 DNA reads TGCAGCGTTGAGGACCTAGCGGGCCCACTCGGGCAGTACTTC.

Points on this clone: Other DNA sequences of this sample code for an identical CDR3. V and J are TRBV2 and TRBJ2-7, with D perhaps matching TRBD1 or TRBD2 (5 bases each). With 2 bases removed from V and 1 base from J, the gap between germline ends came to 9 bases. CDR1 is SNHLY, CDR2 FYNNEI, per germline. The CDR3 spans 14 residues. CDR3 loop: CASSEQGESYEQYF. CDR3 nucleotides: TGTGCCAGCAGTGAACAGGGAGAATCCTACGAGCAGTACTTC.